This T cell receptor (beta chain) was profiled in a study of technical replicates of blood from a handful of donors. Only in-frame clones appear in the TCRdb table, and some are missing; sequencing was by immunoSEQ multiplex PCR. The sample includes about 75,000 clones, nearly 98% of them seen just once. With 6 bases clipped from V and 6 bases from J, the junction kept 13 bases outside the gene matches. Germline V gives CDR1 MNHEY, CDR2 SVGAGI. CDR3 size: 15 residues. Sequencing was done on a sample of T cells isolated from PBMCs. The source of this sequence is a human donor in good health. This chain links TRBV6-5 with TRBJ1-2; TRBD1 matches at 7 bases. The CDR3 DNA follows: TGTGCCAGCAGGGGGGTCTCTTCCCAGGGGGATGGCTACACCTTC. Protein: CASRGVSSQGDGYTF.